The 5 T cell receptor beta chains below come from one sample, sequenced in a study of blood T cell repertoires in COVID-19 (dated by TCRdb to between 2020 and 2021). Library method: the immunoSEQ multiplex PCR assay. Not all clones reach the TCRdb copy of this immuneACCESS table, which keeps in-frame sequences only. Checked studies attribute under half of the gap to unresolved V genes and leave the rest unexplained. For this sample the table gives some 320,000 clones, of which nearly 90% were detected only once. Of the sample, 11% falls within the top ten clones. The sequencing input was peripheral blood. The receptors stem from a woman in her 30s with COVID-19, enrolled during active disease.

Concerning this clone itself: It may be a read error: a sequence one base away is much more abundant. This specimen includes other DNA sequences encoding the same CDR3. This chain joins TRBV5-1 and TRBJ2-7, with no clear D. V was trimmed by 0 bases and J by 0 bases, leaving 4 bases between them. Germline assignment: CDR1 SGHRS and CDR2 YFSETQ. The CDR3 is made up of 13 amino acids. CDR3 sequence: CASSLASSYEQYF. The CDR3 coding sequence is TGCGCCAGCAGCTTGGCCAGCTCCTACGAGCAGTACTTC.

This rearrangement joins TRBV6-6 to TRBJ2-5; 8 bases agree with TRBD2. Per germline, CDR1 MNHNY and CDR2 SVGAGI (reference sequence). The trim removed 8 bases at V and 5 bases at J, leaving 13 bases unmatched. This CDR3 comprises 15 residues. In DNA, the CDR3 is TGTGCCAGCGACCCCTCCGGGAGGGTCAGGGAGACCCAGTACTTC. It encodes CASDPSGRVRETQYF.

As to this clone: The germline gene is not matched at one end of the junction; a read error may be the cause. J is TRBJ2-1 and V is TRBV18; D possibly corresponds to TRBD2 (6 bases). Germline V gene sequence: CDR1 KGHSH, CDR2 LQKENI. The CDR3 is 14 residues long. CDR3 amino acids: CASSVRDSSNEQFF. DNA for the CDR3: TGTGCCAGCTCAGTCCGGGACTCCTCCAATGAGCAGTTCTTC. Full variable domain (remainder filled in from reference TRBV18 and TRBJ2-1): NAGVMQNPRHLVRRRGQEARLRCSPMKGHSHVYWYRQLPEEGLKFMVYLQKENIIDESGMPKERFSAEFPKEGPSILRIQQVVRGDSAAYFCASSVRDSSNEQFFGPGTRLTVL.

This chain connects TRBV6-2 or TRBV6-3 to TRBJ1-1, with 7 bases identical to TRBD1. J lost 8 bases, V lost 3 bases, and 18 bases had no gene match. This CDR3 spans 17 amino acids. The germline V gene has CDR1 MNHEY and CDR2 SVGEGT. The CDR3 nucleotides read TGTGCCAGCAGTTATAACAGGGGTCGTGTCGGGCCTCCGGAAGCTTTCTTT. This codes for CASSYNRGRVGPPEAFF.

The chain uses TRBV19 and TRBJ2-5; TRBD1 matches 8 bases. In germline, CDR1 is LNHDA, CDR2 SQIVND (reference sequence). The ends lost 6 bases at V and 5 bases at J; junction bases unmatched: 14. CDR3 length equals 16 residues. In nucleotides, the CDR3 is TGTGCCAGTAGCGCTCGCAGGGGGCGCGTGACGGAGACCCAGTACTTC. Amino acid sequence: CASSARRGRVTETQYF. Looking up the rest from reference TRBV19 and TRBJ2-5 gives the full variable domain: DGGITQSPKYLFRKEGQNVTLSCEQNLNHDAMYWYRQDPGQGLRLIYYSQIVNDFQKGDIAEGYSVSREKKESFPLTVTSAQKNPTAFYLCASSARRGRVTETQYFGPGTRLLVL.